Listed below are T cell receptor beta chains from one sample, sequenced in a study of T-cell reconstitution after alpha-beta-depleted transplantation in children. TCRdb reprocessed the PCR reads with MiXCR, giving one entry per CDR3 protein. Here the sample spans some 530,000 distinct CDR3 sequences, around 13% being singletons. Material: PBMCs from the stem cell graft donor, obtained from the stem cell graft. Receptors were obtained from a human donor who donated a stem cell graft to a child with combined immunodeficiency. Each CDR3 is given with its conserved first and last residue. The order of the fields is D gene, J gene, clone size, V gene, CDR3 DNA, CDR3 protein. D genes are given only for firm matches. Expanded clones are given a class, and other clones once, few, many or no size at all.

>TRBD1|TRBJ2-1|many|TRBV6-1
TGTGCCACCCAACCCGGGACAGGGCTATACAATGAGCAGTTCTTC
CATQPGTGLYNEQFF
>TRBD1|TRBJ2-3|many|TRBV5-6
TGTGCCAGCAGCCGAGGGGGCTCTCGACTCGGCACAGATACGCAGTATTTT
CASSRGGSRLGTDTQYF
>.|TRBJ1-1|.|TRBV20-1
TGCAGTGCTGACCGGCGAGGCGCGTACACTGAAGCTTTCTTT
CSADRRGAYTEAFF
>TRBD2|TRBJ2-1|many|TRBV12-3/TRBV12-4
TGTGCCAGCAGTCCGGGGACTAGCGGGAGCAATGAGCAGTTCTTC
CASSPGTSGSNEQFF
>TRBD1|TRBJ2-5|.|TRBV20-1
TGCAGTGCAACCACACAGGGGGCCGGGGAGACCCAGTACTTC
CSATTQGAGETQYF
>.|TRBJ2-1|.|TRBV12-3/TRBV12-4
TGTGCCAGCAGCCAGACTCTCCCTGATGAGCAGTTCTTC
CASSQTLPDEQFF
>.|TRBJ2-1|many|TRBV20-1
TGCAGTGCCACCGACTATAGGTCCTACAATGAGCAGTTCTTC
CSATDYRSYNEQFF
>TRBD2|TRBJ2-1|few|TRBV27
TGTGCCAGCAGCTACGGACTAGCGGGAGGGCCCTACAATGAGCAGTTCTTC
CASSYGLAGGPYNEQFF
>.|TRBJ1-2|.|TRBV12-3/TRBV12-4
TGTGCCAGCAGTTTAGCCCAGGAAGAGGGTTACACCTTC
CASSLAQEEGYTF
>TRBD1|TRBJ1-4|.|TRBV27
TGTGCCAGCAGGCCGGGACAGGGGGGTGCAACTAATGAAAAACTGTTTTTT
CASRPGQGGATNEKLFF
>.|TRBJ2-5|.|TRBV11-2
TGTGCCAGCAGCTTTTTTGGGGAGACCCAGTACTTC
CASSFFGETQYF
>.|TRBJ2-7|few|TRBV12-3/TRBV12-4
TGTGCCAGCAGTTTAAATCCCTGGGGCTACGAGCAGTACTTC
CASSLNPWGYEQYF
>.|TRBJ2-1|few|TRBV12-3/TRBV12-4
TGTGCCAGCAGGCTGGCCTCGAATCCCTACAATGAGCAGTTCTTC
CASRLASNPYNEQFF
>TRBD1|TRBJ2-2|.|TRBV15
TGTGCCACCAGCCCTAACAACCCCTACAGGGGAGCCGGGGAGCTGTTTTTT
CATSPNNPYRGAGELFF
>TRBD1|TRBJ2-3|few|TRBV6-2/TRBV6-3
TGTGCCAGCAGAACACCGGGACAGGAGGAAGCGCAGTATTTT
CASRTPGQEEAQYF
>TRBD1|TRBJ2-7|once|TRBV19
TGTGCCAGTAGTACCGACGGGACAGGGTTTGGAGACGAGCAGTACTTC
CASSTDGTGFGDEQYF
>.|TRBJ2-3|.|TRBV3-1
TGTGCCAGCAGCCATTCCCCCACCTTGGAGGATACGCAGTATTTT
CASSHSPTLEDTQYF
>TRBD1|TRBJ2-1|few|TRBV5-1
TGCGCCAGCAGCTGGGACAGGACGACAAATGAGCAGTTCTTC
CASSWDRTTNEQFF
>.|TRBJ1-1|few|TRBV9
TGTGCCAGCGGTAGGTGGGACGGCCTTGGGGGAGCTTTCTTT
CASGRWDGLGGAFF
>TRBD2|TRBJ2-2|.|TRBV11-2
TGTGCCAGCAGCTTAGTAGGCTATAGCGGGAGGCGTAACACCGGGGAGCTGTTTTTT
CASSLVGYSGRRNTGELFF
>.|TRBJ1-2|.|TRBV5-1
TGCGCCAGCAGCTCCGCTTCCGCAGCTAGGGGCTACACCTTC
CASSSASAARGYTF
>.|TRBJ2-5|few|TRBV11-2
TGTGCCAGCAGTGGACAGTACCTTCTGGAGACCCAGTACTTC
CASSGQYLLETQYF
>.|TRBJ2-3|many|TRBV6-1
TGTGCCAGCAGTGAATTCGCCAGCGGAGGAGTGAGCGTCACAGATACGCAGTATTTT
CASSEFASGGVSVTDTQYF
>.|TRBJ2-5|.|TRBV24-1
TGTGCCACCAGTGACAACGGAGGGATACAAGAGACCCAGTACTTC
CATSDNGGIQETQYF